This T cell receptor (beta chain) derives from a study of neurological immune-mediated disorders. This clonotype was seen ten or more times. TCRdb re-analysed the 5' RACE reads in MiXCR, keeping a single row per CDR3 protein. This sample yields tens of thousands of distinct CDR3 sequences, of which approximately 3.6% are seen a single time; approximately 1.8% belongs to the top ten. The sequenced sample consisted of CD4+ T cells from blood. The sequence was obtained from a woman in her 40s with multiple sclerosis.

CDR3 region: CAISAVAGELFF. The CDR3 DNA reads as TGTGCCATCAGTGCGGTAGCCGGGGAGCTGTTTTTT. The rearrangement joins TRBV10-3 to TRBJ2-2, with D unclear. CDR3 length: 12 residues. Trimming removed 4 bases from V and 6 bases from J, with 6 bases in between. Germline assignment: CDR1 ENHRY and CDR2 SYGVKD.